This T cell receptor beta chain comes out of a study of cytomegalovirus exposure and HLA in healthy donors. Study findings and constraints: The number of N-insertions in an Asian-associated ancestry cluster was reportedly below the 666-donor mean in a later analysis. Later analysis demonstrated an association between a missense DCLRE1C variant and TCR beta V- and J-gene trimming.

With V trimmed by 0 bases and J by 6 bases, 8 bases remained unmatched. The CDR3 contains 17 residues. CDR1 SGHNT and CDR2 YYREEE come from the germline V gene (reference sequence). This clone has more than one count but fewer than ten. Its antigen is not known. The PCR used 60 Vbeta and 13 Jbeta primers. Repertoires were generated with immunoSEQ multiplex PCR, while TCRdb's copy carries only in-frame clones and drops some. This table has roughly 100,000 clones, approximately 16% appearing once. The sequence was collected from a female donor in good health and CMV-seronegative. The sample comprised PBMCs. The chain links TRBV5-4 to TRBJ2-2; 10 bases are a match to TRBD1. The chain's CDR3 is CASSLGLAGQGPGELFF. In nucleotides, the CDR3 is TGTGCCAGCAGCTTGGGTTTAGCGGGACAGGGGCCCGGGGAGCTGTTTTTT. Full variable domain (missing parts from reference TRBV5-4 and TRBJ2-2): ETGVTQSPTHLIKTRGQQVTLRCSSQSGHNTVSWYQQALGQGPQFIFQYYREEENGRGNFPPRFSGLQFPNYSSELNVNALELDDSALYLCASSLGLAGQGPGELFFGEGSRLTVL.